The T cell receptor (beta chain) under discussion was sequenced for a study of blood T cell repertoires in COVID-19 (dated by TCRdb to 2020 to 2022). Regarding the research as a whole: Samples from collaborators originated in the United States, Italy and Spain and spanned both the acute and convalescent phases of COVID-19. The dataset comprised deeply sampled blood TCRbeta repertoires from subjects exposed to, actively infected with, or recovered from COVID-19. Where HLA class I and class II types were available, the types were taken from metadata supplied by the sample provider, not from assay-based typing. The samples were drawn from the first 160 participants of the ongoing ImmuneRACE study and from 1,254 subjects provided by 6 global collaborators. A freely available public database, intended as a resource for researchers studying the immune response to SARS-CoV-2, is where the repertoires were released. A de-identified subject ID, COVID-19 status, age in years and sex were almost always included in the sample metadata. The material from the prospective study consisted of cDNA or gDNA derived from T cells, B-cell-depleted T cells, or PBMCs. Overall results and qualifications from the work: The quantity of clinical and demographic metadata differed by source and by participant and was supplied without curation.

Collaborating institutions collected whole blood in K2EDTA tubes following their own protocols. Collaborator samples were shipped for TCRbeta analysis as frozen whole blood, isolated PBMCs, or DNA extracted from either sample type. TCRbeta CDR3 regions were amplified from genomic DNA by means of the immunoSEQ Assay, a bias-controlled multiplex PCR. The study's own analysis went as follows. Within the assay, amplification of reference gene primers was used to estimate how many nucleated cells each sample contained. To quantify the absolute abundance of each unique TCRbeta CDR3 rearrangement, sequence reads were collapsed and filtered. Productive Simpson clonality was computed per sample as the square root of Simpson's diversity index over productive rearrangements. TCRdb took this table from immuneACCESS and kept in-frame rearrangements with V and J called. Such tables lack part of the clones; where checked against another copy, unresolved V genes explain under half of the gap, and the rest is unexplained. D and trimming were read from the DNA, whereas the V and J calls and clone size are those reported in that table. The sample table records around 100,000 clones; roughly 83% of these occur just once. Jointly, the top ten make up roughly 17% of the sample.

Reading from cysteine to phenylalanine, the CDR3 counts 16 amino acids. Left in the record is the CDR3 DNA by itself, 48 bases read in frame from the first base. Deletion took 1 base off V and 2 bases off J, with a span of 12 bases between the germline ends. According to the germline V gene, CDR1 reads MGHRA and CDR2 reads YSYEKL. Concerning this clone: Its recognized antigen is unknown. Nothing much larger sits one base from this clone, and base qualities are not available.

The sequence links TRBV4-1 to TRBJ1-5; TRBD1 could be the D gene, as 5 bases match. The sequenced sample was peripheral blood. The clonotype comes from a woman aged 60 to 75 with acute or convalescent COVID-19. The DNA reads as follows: TGCGCCAGCAGCCAAGGATGGGGCTGGGGCAATCAGCCCCAGCATTTT. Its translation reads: CASSQGWGWGNQPQHF.